Sequencing of this T cell receptor (beta chain) was carried out in a study of graft-versus-host responses after intestinal transplantation. About the research overall: All of the recipients had induction that used anti-thymocyte globulin, then tacrolimus and steroids for 2 to 3 years.

The CDR3 runs 17 residues. The V segment lost 1 base and the J segment 4 bases; nucleotides outside the gene matches: 10. Germline V gene sequence: CDR1 SGHRS, CDR2 YFSETQ. Clones were read by immunoSEQ multiplex PCR, and TCRdb kept only the in-frame ones, dropping some. The data show around 5,900 clones, roughly 30% seen once. Overall study results and limits: Researchers found GvH clones in recipient marrow, and some showed up first in ileum or blood.

CFSE-low proliferating responders, CD3+CD4+ and CD3+CD8+, were sorted post-reaction. The chain carries TRBV5-1 and TRBJ1-2; TRBD1 matches 10 bases. The material sequenced was alloreactive CD4+ T cells from a mixed lymphocyte reaction culture, taken before transplantation. Noted subset: CFSE-low proliferating T cells sorted from approximately six-day pre-transplant mixed lymphocyte reaction (GvH or HvG direction). This TCR was sampled from a human patient who was an organ donor for intestinal transplantation. DNA of the CDR3: TGCGCCAGCAGCTTGTTGCTCGGGACAGGGGCGGCCTATGGCTACACCTTC. Protein sequence: CASSLLLGTGAAYGYTF.